These T cell receptor beta chains were read from a single sample in a study of cytomegalovirus exposure and HLA in healthy donors. Measured with immunoSEQ multiplex PCR; TCRdb has only the in-frame clones, and not every one. The table records some 130,000 clones, about 68% of them present only once. The sequencing sample was made of PBMCs. The receptors shown here come from a human donor in good health. Both conserved end residues are part of each CDR3. Each record gives: V gene, clone size, D gene, CDR3 length, J gene, CDR3 DNA, CDR3 protein. The D gene is left open where the match is weak. Only some rows state a clone size, as once, few, many or a class for expanded clones.

TRBV29-1,once,TRBD2,13,TRBJ2-3,TGCAGCGTCTTAGCGGGATCGACAGATACGCAGTATTTT,CSVLAGSTDTQYF
TRBV4-1,few,NA,14,TRBJ2-7,TGCGCCAGCAGCCAAGAGGTCCGGGACTACGAGCAGTACTTC,CASSQEVRDYEQYF
TRBV28,NA,NA,15,TRBJ2-7,TGTGCCAGCAGACCGACTGGGCGAGGGACCTACGAGCAGTACTTC,CASRPTGRGTYEQYF
TRBV7-9,few,NA,15,TRBJ1-4,TGTGCCAGCAGCTTAGTTGGAGCCTCTGGTGAAAAACTGTTTTTT,CASSLVGASGEKLFF
TRBV14,NA,NA,17,TRBJ2-2,TGTGCCAGCAGCGCCCTACAATCGGGGAGGAACACCGGGGAGCTGTTTTTT,CASSALQSGRNTGELFF
TRBV18,once,TRBD1,14,TRBJ2-7,TGTGCCAGCTCACAGAGACAGGGCCCCTACGAGCAGTACTTC,CASSQRQGPYEQYF
TRBV5-1,NA,TRBD2,16,TRBJ2-2,TGCGCCAGCAGCTTGCTAACTAGCGGGAGTGCCGGGGAGCTGTTTTTT,CASSLLTSGSAGELFF
TRBV5-1,NA,TRBD1,16,TRBJ2-7,TGCGCCAGCAGCCACCCGGGACAGAGAGGGACCTACGAGCAGTACTTC,CASSHPGQRGTYEQYF
TRBV2,NA,NA,16,TRBJ1-4,TGTGCCAGCAGCCCCGGGCAGGGCCCGAGAGATGAAAAACTGTTTTTT,CASSPGQGPRDEKLFF
TRBV4-1,NA,TRBD2,18,TRBJ2-1,TGCGCCAGCAGCCAAGACATACTAGCGGGAGGTTGGAACAATGAGCAGTTCTTC,CASSQDILAGGWNNEQFF
TRBV6-5,NA,NA,14,TRBJ2-5,TGTGCCAGCAGCTTACCTACGGGAGACGAGACCCAGTACTTC,CASSLPTGDETQYF
TRBV5-1,NA,NA,14,TRBJ2-1,TGCGCCAGCAGCACTACCGGACTAACGAATGAGCAGTTCTTC,CASSTTGLTNEQFF
TRBV12-5,few,TRBD1,15,TRBJ2-7,TGTGCTAGTGGCCCCCCGACAGGGGTTACCTACGAGCAGTACTTC,CASGPPTGVTYEQYF
TRBV9,once,TRBD2,16,TRBJ2-1,TGTGCCAGCAGCGTAGACGGGAGGAGCTCCTACAATGAGCAGTTCTTC,CASSVDGRSSYNEQFF
TRBV5-1,NA,NA,13,TRBJ1-2,TGCGCCAGCAGCTTGGAAGGGGGCTATGGCTACACCTTC,CASSLEGGYGYTF
TRBV19,few,TRBD1,13,TRBJ1-1,TGTGCCAGTAGTGCAGGACAGGGTACGGAAGCTTTCTTT,CASSAGQGTEAFF
TRBV5-5,NA,TRBD1,15,TRBJ2-1,TGTGCCAGCAGCTTGCGACAGGGAGTATACAATGAGCAGTTCTTC,CASSLRQGVYNEQFF
TRBV15,NA,TRBD2,16,TRBJ2-1,TGTGCCACCAGCAGAGGGGACGGGAGGGTCTACAATGAGCAGTTCTTC,CATSRGDGRVYNEQFF
TRBV29-1,NA,NA,13,TRBJ2-1,TGCAGCGTTGAAGATGAAGGGGTTGATGAGCAGTTCTTC,CSVEDEGVDEQFF
TRBV2,NA,TRBD1,14,TRBJ1-1,TGTGCCAGCAGTGAACAGGGGGCGAACACTGAAGCTTTCTTT,CASSEQGANTEAFF
TRBV6-1,NA,TRBD1,15,TRBJ2-2,TGTGCCACGGCCAAAACAGGGGGCGCACGCGGGGAGCTGTTTTTT,CATAKTGGARGELFF
TRBV5-1,NA,TRBD1,14,TRBJ2-7,TGCGCCAGCAGCTTCAGGGGGTCTGCCTACGAGCAGTACTTC,CASSFRGSAYEQYF
TRBV2,NA,TRBD1,12,TRBJ1-4,TGTGCCAGCACACAGGGGGGTGAAAAACTGTTTTTT,CASTQGGEKLFF
TRBV4-3,few,NA,13,TRBJ1-5,TGCGCCAGCAGCCAGGGAGACAATCAGCCCCAGCATTTT,CASSQGDNQPQHF
TRBV9,NA,TRBD2,15,TRBJ2-3,TGTGCCAGCAGCGTGACTAGCCGTAGCACAGATACGCAGTATTTT,CASSVTSRSTDTQYF
TRBV6-1,NA,NA,16,TRBJ2-3,TGTGCCAGCAGTGTTAGGTCAGGGATAAGCACAGATACGCAGTATTTT,CASSVRSGISTDTQYF
TRBV5-1,NA,NA,11,TRBJ2-1,TGCGCCAGCAGCGCCGATAGTGAGCAGTTCTTC,CASSADSEQFF
TRBV7-6,few,NA,12,TRBJ2-3,TGTGCCAGCAGCGCTACGAGGGATACGCAGTATTTT,CASSATRDTQYF
TRBV2,NA,NA,14,TRBJ2-3,TGTGCCAGCAGTGCGGGGAGAAGGACAGATACGCAGTATTTT,CASSAGRRTDTQYF
TRBV19,NA,TRBD1,13,TRBJ2-7,TGTGCCAGTAGTATCGGACAGGGGACGTTGCAGTACTTC,CASSIGQGTLQYF
TRBV18,NA,NA,14,TRBJ2-1,TGTGCCAGCTCACCAGAGGGCTCCTACAATGAGCAGTTCTTC,CASSPEGSYNEQFF
TRBV28,NA,TRBD1,15,TRBJ2-7,TGTGCCAGCACCAATGTGGGGACAGGGAGTTACGAGCAGTACTTC,CASTNVGTGSYEQYF
TRBV6-5,NA,TRBD2,15,TRBJ2-6,TGTGCCAGCAGCCGTGCGGGACTAGCGGTAAACGTCCTGACTTTC,CASSRAGLAVNVLTF
TRBV5-6,once,NA,13,TRBJ2-5,TGTGCCAGCAGCTCCCCCTCCCAAGAGACCCAGTACTTC,CASSSPSQETQYF